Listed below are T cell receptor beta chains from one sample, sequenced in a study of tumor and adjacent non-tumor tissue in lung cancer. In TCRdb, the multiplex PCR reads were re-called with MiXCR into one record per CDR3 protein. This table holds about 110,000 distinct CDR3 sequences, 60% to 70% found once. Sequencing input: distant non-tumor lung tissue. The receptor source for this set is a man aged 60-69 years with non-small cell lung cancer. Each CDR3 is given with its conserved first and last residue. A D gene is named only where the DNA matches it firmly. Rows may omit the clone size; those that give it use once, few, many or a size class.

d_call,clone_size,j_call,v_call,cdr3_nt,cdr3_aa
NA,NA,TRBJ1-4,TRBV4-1,TGCGCCAACAGCCGGAGAGGGTCGCATGAAAAACTGTTTTTT,CANSRRGSHEKLFF
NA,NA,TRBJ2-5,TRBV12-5,TGTGCTAGTGGTTCGGTCGGGACACCCCAAGAGGCCCAGTACTTC,CASGSVGTPQEAQYF
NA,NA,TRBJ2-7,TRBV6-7,TGTGCCAGCAGTTACGGGGAACATTTAGAGGGAAGACTACACGAGCAGTACTTC,CASSYGEHLEGRLHEQYF
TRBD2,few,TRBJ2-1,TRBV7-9,TGTGCCAGCAGCTTCGGGACTAGCGGGAGGCATGATGAGCAGTTCTTC,CASSFGTSGRHDEQFF
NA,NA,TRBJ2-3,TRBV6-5,TGTGCCACCCTAATGCGCATAGATACGCAGTGTTTT,CATLMRIDTQCF
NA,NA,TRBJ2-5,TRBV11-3,TGTGCCAGTAAATGGACTAACGAAGAGACCCAGTACTTC,CASKWTNEETQYF
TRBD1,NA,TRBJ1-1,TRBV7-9,TGTGCCAGCAGCTTAGGAGCAGGGGGCATAGGGGGGGATACTGAAGCTTTCTTT,CASSLGAGGIGGDTEAFF
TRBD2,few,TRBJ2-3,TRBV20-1,TGCAGTGCTCCCGATTGGGCTAGCGGGAGGGGCACAGATACGCAGTATTTT,CSAPDWASGRGTDTQYF
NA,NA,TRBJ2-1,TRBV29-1,TGCAGTGTTGATTTAGGAGTTAGCTACAGTGAGCAGTTCTTC,CSVDLGVSYSEQFF
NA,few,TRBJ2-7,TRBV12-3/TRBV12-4,TGTACCAGCAGTTTGGAGTCAGGGGCCTACGAGCAGTACTTC,CTSSLESGAYEQYF
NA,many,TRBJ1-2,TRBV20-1,TGCAGTGCTAGAGCACACTATGGCTACACCTTC,CSARAHYGYTF
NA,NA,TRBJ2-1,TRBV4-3,TGCGCCAGCAGCCCCGTGCCCGGGGGCAATGAGCTGTTCTTC,CASSPVPGGNELFF
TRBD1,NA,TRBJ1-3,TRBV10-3,TGTGATATTAAACCGGACAGGGAGGACACCATATATTTT,CDIKPDREDTIYF
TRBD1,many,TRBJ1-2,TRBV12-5,TGTGCTAGTGGTTTGGCTACAGGGGTAGGCTATGGCTACACCTTC,CASGLATGVGYGYTF
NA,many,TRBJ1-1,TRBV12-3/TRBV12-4,TGTGCCAGCAGTATGGGAGGGAACACTGAAGCTTTCTTT,CASSMGGNTEAFF